This TCR beta chain emerged from a study of blood T cells in healthy people across ages. The authors ran a second PCR of roughly 6 to 11 cycles using a sample-barcoded 5' primer and a J-beta primer mix. TCRdb redid the calling of the 5' RACE reads with MiXCR, one entry per CDR3 protein. The data show hundreds of thousands of distinct CDR3 sequences, more than 20% seen once. This clonotype occurred a few times. Antigen: not known. Study-level findings and limits: It was not known whether donors were CMV positive (a possible confounder of expanded clonotype changes).

The sample was also linked to a second study, of T cells of mothers and their children.

The origin of this receptor is a boy between 5 and 17 years old in good health. Sequenced: blood.

CDR3 nucleotides: TGCAGTGCTACCGGGACAGGGGGCGTAGAGACCCAGTACTTC. Encoded protein: CSATGTGGVETQYF. V usage is TRBV20-1 and J usage is TRBJ2-5; 12 nucleotides line up with TRBD1. The CDR3 consists of 14 residues. From germline, CDR1 is DFQATT and CDR2 SNEGSKA (reference sequence). J gave up 4 bases and V 4 bases, and 4 bases lay outside the gene matches.